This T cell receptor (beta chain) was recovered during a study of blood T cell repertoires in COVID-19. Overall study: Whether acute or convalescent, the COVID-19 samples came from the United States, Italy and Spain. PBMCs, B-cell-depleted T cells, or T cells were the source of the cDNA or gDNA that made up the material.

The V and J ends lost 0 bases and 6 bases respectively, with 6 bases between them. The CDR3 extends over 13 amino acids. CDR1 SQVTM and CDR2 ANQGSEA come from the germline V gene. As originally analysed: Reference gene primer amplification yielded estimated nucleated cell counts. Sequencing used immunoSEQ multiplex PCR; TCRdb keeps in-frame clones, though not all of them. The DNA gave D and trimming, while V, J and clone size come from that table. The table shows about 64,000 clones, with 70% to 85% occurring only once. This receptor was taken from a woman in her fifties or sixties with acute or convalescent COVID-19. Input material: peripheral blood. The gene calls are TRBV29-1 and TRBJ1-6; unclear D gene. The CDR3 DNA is TGCAGCGTTGAAGAGGGCCCTAATTCACCCCTCCACTTT. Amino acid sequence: CSVEEGPNSPLHF.